The clone carrying this T cell receptor beta chain appeared many times. Its antigen is as yet unknown. With 6 bases removed from V and 5 bases from J, the gap between germline ends came to 13 bases. Per germline, CDR1 MNHEY and CDR2 SMNVEV (reference sequence). The CDR3 runs to 13 residues. The sample originates from a study of regulatory T cells in long-lasting Graves disease. General study results and limits: Shared public clonotypes totalled 2,500 to 3,500 in persistent patients, compared with about 930 in new patients. Compared with new cases, persistent Graves' patients showed reduced TCR diversity. Accuracy was perhaps lowered by the small sample size.

Time point specified: persistent/refractory GD, antithyroid drugs over 5 years with positive TRAb. PBMC RNA served as the TCR library source. Libraries of TCR beta came from iRepertoire HTBI primers plus Arm-PCR of CDR3 regions. TCRdb reanalysed the multiplex PCR reads using MiXCR and keeps one entry per CDR3 protein. The sample has roughly 400,000 distinct CDR3 sequences, around 20% seen once. The clonotype comes from a female donor with Graves disease. The sequencing used peripheral blood mononuclear cells (PBMCs), collected when the disease was refractory, from a patient treated with antithyroid drugs. V is TRBV27 and J is TRBJ1-2, with a weak D call TRBD1 (5 bases). CDR3 region: CASSPNGGYGYTF. The CDR3 DNA sequence: TGTGCCAGCAGCCCCAACGGGGGGTATGGCTACACCTTC.